The T cell receptor beta chain described here comes from a study of T cell responses to AZD1222 COVID-19 vaccine. In the study overall: Pooling covered second doses at about 4 or about 12 weeks.

As concerns this clone: What it binds is unknown.

Here immunoSEQ multiplex PCR was the method, and the copy in TCRdb shows in-frame clones only, minus some. The sample includes about 130,000 clones, 80% to 95% of them seen just once. Study-level points and caveats: Only 5 or 6 AZD1222 recipients were seropositive at baseline.

The specimen comprised peripheral blood, sampled on day 0 of AZD1222 vaccination. This clonotype was sampled from an adult in good health.

The CDR3 nucleotides read TGTGCCAGCAGCTTAGGGTGGCAGGGGTACACTGAAGCTTTCTTT. Its translation: CASSLGWQGYTEAFF. The chain uses TRBV13 and TRBJ1-1; D perhaps matches TRBD1 (6 bases). The V end was cut by 0 bases, the J end by 3 bases, with 11 bases between. This CDR3 is built from 15 residues. Per the germline V gene, CDR1 is PRHDT and CDR2 is FYEKMQ (reference sequence). Supplemented by reference TRBV13 and TRBJ1-1, the full variable domain reads AAGVIQSPRHLIKEKRETATLKCYPIPRHDTVYWYQQGPGQDPQFLISFYEKMQSDKGSIPDRFSAQQFSDYHSELNMSSLELGDSALYFCASSLGWQGYTEAFFGQGTRLTVV.